These T cell receptor beta chains were read from a single sample in a study of blood T cell repertoires in COVID-19. The assay was immunoSEQ multiplex PCR, and TCRdb's table has in-frame clones only and misses some. The sample records 35,000 to 50,000 clones, roughly 88% being singletons. Sequencing was performed on peripheral blood. The receptors were gathered from a man aged 55 to 70 with active COVID-19. CDR3s include the opening cysteine and the closing phenylalanine or tryptophan. The D gene is left open where the match is weak. Only some rows state a clone size, as once, few, many or a class for expanded clones.

CDR3 protein	CDR3 DNA	J gene	D gene	clone size	V gene
CASSQPSPAGVCETQYF	TGCGCCAGCAGTCAACCCTCCCCGGCGGGAGTGTGTGAGACCCAGTACTTC	TRBJ2-5	TRBD2	.	TRBV23-1
CASRRRREQETQYF	TGTGCCAGCAGGCGAAGACGGGAACAAGAGACCCAGTACTTC	TRBJ2-5	.	.	TRBV6-5
CASSFSTGQSGNTIYF	TGCGCCAGCAGCTTCTCCACAGGGCAATCTGGAAACACCATATATTTT	TRBJ1-3	.	.	TRBV5-1
CASSSPLGGNSSYNEQFF	TGCGCCAGCAGTTCCCCTCTTGGGGGCAACAGCTCCTACAATGAGCAGTTCTTC	TRBJ2-1	.	.	TRBV5-1
CASSLSNRGAQETQYF	TGTGCCAGCAGTTTATCGAACAGGGGGGCCCAAGAGACCCAGTACTTC	TRBJ2-5	TRBD1	few	TRBV27
CASSQRESTDTQYF	TGTGCCAGCAGCCAGCGGGAGAGCACAGATACGCAGTATTTT	TRBJ2-3	TRBD2	few	TRBV14
CASSPLGGYEQYF	TGTGCCAGCAGCCCACTGGGGGGGTACGAGCAGTACTTC	TRBJ2-7	TRBD2	.	TRBV9
CASSVEREGVGTDTQYF	TGTGCCAGCAGCGTAGAGCGGGAGGGAGTGGGCACAGATACGCAGTATTTT	TRBJ2-3	TRBD2	.	TRBV9
CASSQVKYSSTDTQYF	TGTGCCAGCAGCCAAGTTAAATACTCCAGCACAGATACGCAGTATTTT	TRBJ2-3	.	.	TRBV4-2
CASPSEPHYNEQFF	TGCGCCAGCCCCTCGGAGCCCCACTACAATGAGCAGTTCTTC	TRBJ2-1	.	.	TRBV10-1
CASAEAGAGEQYF	TGTGCCAGCGCTGAGGCGGGGGCGGGAGAGCAGTACTTC	TRBJ2-7	.	.	TRBV28
CASSYSTGGLNQPQHF	TGTGCCAGCAGTTACTCGACAGGGGGCCTCAATCAGCCCCAGCATTTT	TRBJ1-5	TRBD1	.	TRBV6-6
CASSLLADPTYEQYF	TGTGCCAGCAGCTTGTTAGCGGATCCGACCTACGAGCAGTACTTC	TRBJ2-7	.	once	TRBV5-4
CASSSGVIYEQYF	TGCGCCAGCAGCTCGGGGGTGATCTACGAGCAGTACTTC	TRBJ2-7	.	.	TRBV5-1
CASSQTGPCVLTF	TGCGCCAGCAGTCAAACAGGGCCCTGTGTCCTGACTTTC	TRBJ2-6	.	.	TRBV23-1
CASSSFTSGTSYNEQFF	TGTGCCAGCAGCTCCTTTACTAGCGGGACCTCCTACAATGAGCAGTTCTTC	TRBJ2-1	TRBD2	.	TRBV9
CATTESRSTEAFF	TGTGCCACCACCGAGTCACGGAGCACTGAAGCTTTCTTT	TRBJ1-1	.	.	TRBV19
CASNTAGEDTQYF	TGCGCCAGCAACACGGCGGGGGAGGATACGCAGTATTTT	TRBJ2-3	TRBD2	.	TRBV10-2
CASSSYRGTFGDGYTF	TGTGCCAGCAGCTCATATAGAGGGACTTTTGGCGATGGCTACACCTTC	TRBJ1-2	.	.	TRBV9
CASSLNYNYYEQYF	TGTGCCAGCAGCTTAAACTACAACTACTACGAGCAGTACTTC	TRBJ2-7	.	.	TRBV11-2
CASSPSSAGGPRDTQYF	TGTGCCAGCAGCCCGAGTTCCGCGGGAGGGCCAAGGGATACGCAGTATTTT	TRBJ2-3	TRBD2	.	TRBV11-3
CASSPPWTEFYEQYF	TGTGCCAGCTCACCACCGTGGACAGAGTTCTACGAGCAGTACTTC	TRBJ2-7	.	.	TRBV18
CASSQSTEYNEQFF	TGTGCCAGCAGCCAATCGACGGAGTACAATGAGCAGTTCTTC	TRBJ2-1	.	.	TRBV4-2
CASRGQRRYEQYF	TGTGCCAGCCGAGGACAGAGACGCTACGAGCAGTACTTC	TRBJ2-7	.	.	TRBV6-5
CAISPQGVSNQPQHF	TGTGCCATCAGCCCACAGGGGGTAAGCAATCAGCCCCAGCATTTT	TRBJ1-5	TRBD1	large	TRBV10-3
CSVADEKLFF	TGCAGCGTCGCGGATGAAAAACTGTTTTTT	TRBJ1-4	.	.	TRBV29-1
CASSSDLGQGFGYTF	TGTGCCAGCAGTTCGGACCTGGGACAGGGGTTTGGCTACACCTTC	TRBJ1-2	TRBD1	.	TRBV28
CASSFRLAGAETQYF	TGTGCCAGCAGCTTCCGACTAGCGGGAGCCGAGACCCAGTACTTC	TRBJ2-5	TRBD2	.	TRBV7-2
CASSLEPATQYF	TGTGCCAGCAGCTTGGAGCCCGCCACGCAGTATTTT	TRBJ2-3	.	.	TRBV5-6
CASSHGGAEAFF	TGTGCCAGCAGCCACGGGGGAGCTGAAGCTTTCTTT	TRBJ1-1	.	.	TRBV3-1/TRBV3-2
CASSSRTSGIEELFF	TGTGCCAGCAGCTCCCGGACTAGCGGGATTGAGGAGCTGTTTTTT	TRBJ2-2	TRBD2	.	TRBV11-2
CASSVAPADTQYF	TGTGCCAGCAGCGTAGCTCCCGCAGATACGCAGTATTTT	TRBJ2-3	.	few	TRBV9
CASSPGTSGRWALGEQFF	TGTGCCAGCAGTCCCGGGACTAGCGGGAGGTGGGCCCTGGGTGAGCAGTTCTTC	TRBJ2-1	TRBD2	.	TRBV6-6
CASSSGQGAVEQFF	TGTGCCAGCAGCTCCGGACAGGGGGCCGTTGAGCAGTTCTTC	TRBJ2-1	TRBD1	.	TRBV5-6
CASSLSGTGELFF	TGTGCCAGCTCACTTTCGGGCACCGGGGAGCTGTTTTTT	TRBJ2-2	.	.	TRBV18
CASSLDPFGDGYTF	TGTGCCAGCAGCCTGGATCCCTTCGGGGATGGCTACACCTTC	TRBJ1-2	.	.	TRBV7-8
CASSRKREGLHEQFF	TGTGCCAGCTCTCGGAAGCGGGAGGGCCTTCATGAGCAGTTCTTC	TRBJ2-1	TRBD2	.	TRBV18
CASSLGRGHETIYF	TGTGCCAGCAGTTTGGGGAGGGGCCACGAGACCATATATTTT	TRBJ1-3	.	.	TRBV27
CASQILQGASSGNTIYF	TGTGCCAGCCAAATTCTCCAGGGGGCTAGCTCTGGAAACACCATATATTTT	TRBJ1-3	TRBD1	.	TRBV2
CASSLLAGGRDEQFF	TGTGCCAGCAGTTTACTAGCGGGAGGGAGGGATGAGCAGTTCTTC	TRBJ2-1	TRBD2	.	TRBV27
CASTRWTSGSGTDTQYF	TGTGCCAGCACCCGGTGGACTAGCGGGAGCGGCACAGATACGCAGTATTTT	TRBJ2-3	TRBD2	.	TRBV2
CASSSDIGNTEAFF	TGTGCCAGCAGCTCGGACATTGGGAACACTGAAGCTTTCTTT	TRBJ1-1	.	once	TRBV7-8
CASSESWQGGEKLFF	TGTGCCAGCAGCGAATCATGGCAGGGAGGTGAAAAACTGTTTTTT	TRBJ1-4	.	.	TRBV11-2
CASGRQGAKTEAFF	TGTGCCAGCGGCAGACAGGGGGCGAAAACTGAAGCTTTCTTT	TRBJ1-1	TRBD1	.	TRBV28